This is a list of T cell receptor beta chains from one sample in a study of neoadjuvant anti-PD-1 for oral cavity cancer. TCRdb's table, derived via immunoSEQ multiplex PCR, lists solely in-frame clones and lacks some. This sample has about 7,200 clones; 50% to 70% occur once, and the top ten carry more than 6%. This sample comprised tumor tissue, obtained before nivolumab (anti-PD-1) treatment. Receptor source: a person aged 35-80 years with oral cavity squamous cell carcinoma. CDR3s include the opening cysteine and the closing phenylalanine or tryptophan. Each record gives: clone size, D gene, J gene, V gene, CDR3 DNA, CDR3 protein. The D gene is left open where the match is weak. Clone size, where shown, is once, few, many, or a class for clones that have expanded.

once . TRBJ2-3 TRBV19 TGTGCCAGTAAACGGACAGCTTTGATGGATACGCAGTATTTT CASKRTALMDTQYF
. . TRBJ2-1 TRBV20-1 TGCAGTGCGACCCGCCATGAGCAGTTCTTC CSATRHEQFF
. TRBD2 TRBJ2-3 TRBV6-5 TGTGCCAGCAGTCGAGCGGGGTCTAGCACAGATACGCAGTATTTT CASSRAGSSTDTQYF
few TRBD1 TRBJ2-1 TRBV15 TGTGCCACCAGCAGAGATTCGGCCGGGACAGGCCTTGGGCAGTTCTTC CATSRDSAGTGLGQFF
. . TRBJ2-1 TRBV5-4 TGTGCCAGCAGCCCCCGAGGGGAAGGTGAGCAGTTCTTC CASSPRGEGEQFF
. . TRBJ2-1 TRBV11-2 TGTGCCAGCAGCTTAGATGAGGCAGGGCCCTACAATGAGCAGTTCTTC CASSLDEAGPYNEQFF
. . TRBJ2-3 TRBV9 TGTGCCAGCAGCGTAGTCGGGGGCGAACCCACAGATACGCAGTATTTT CASSVVGGEPTDTQYF
. TRBD2 TRBJ2-6 TRBV27 TGTGCCAGCAGCCATAGCGGGAGGGCCTTTGGGGCCAACGTCCTGACTTTC CASSHSGRAFGANVLTF
. TRBD1 TRBJ2-3 TRBV2 TGTGCCAGCAGAGCGGACAGGGGTCCAGATACGCAGTATTTT CASRADRGPDTQYF
. TRBD2 TRBJ2-3 TRBV7-9 TGTGCCAGCAGCCTTCTAGCGGGAGGGAGCGCAGATACGCAGTATTTT CASSLLAGGSADTQYF
few TRBD2 TRBJ2-2 TRBV7-3 TGTGCCAGCAGACTAGCGGGGAACACCGGGGAGCTGTTTTTT CASRLAGNTGELFF
. . TRBJ1-5 TRBV6-1 TGTGCCAGCAGTGCTCTGAATCAGCCCCAGCATTTT CASSALNQPQHF
. . TRBJ2-7 TRBV6-6 TGTGCCAGCAGCCGGGGGAGGGAGCAGTACTTC CASSRGREQYF
few TRBD1 TRBJ1-6 TRBV5-4 TGTGCCAGCAGCTTGGGGGACAGGGGACGGTCACCCCTCCACTTT CASSLGDRGRSPLHF
. . TRBJ2-3 TRBV11-2 TGTGCCAGCAGCCCCCGGGGGGCGAGCACAGATACGCAGTATTTT CASSPRGASTDTQYF
. TRBD2 TRBJ2-1 TRBV5-1 TGCGCCAGCAGCTTGGCCGGGACTAGCGGGTTAAATGAGCAGTTCTTC CASSLAGTSGLNEQFF
. . TRBJ2-2 TRBV7-3 TGTGCCAGCGGGGGCGGAGGGTCCGGGGAGCTGTTTTTT CASGGGGSGELFF
. . TRBJ2-3 TRBV6-5 TGTGCCAGCAGTTCTACAGGGGATACGCAGTATTTT CASSSTGDTQYF
. . TRBJ1-1 TRBV7-9 TGTGCCAGCGGACAAGCACCTTCTAGGATTGAAGCTTTCTTT CASGQAPSRIEAFF
. TRBD2 TRBJ2-7 TRBV30 TGTGCCTGGAGTGGAGCGGGGGTTTCCTACGAGCAGTACTTC CAWSGAGVSYEQYF
. TRBD1 TRBJ2-2 TRBV9 TGTGCCAGCAGTTGGACAGGGATAACCAAAGGCGGGGAGCTGTTTTTT CASSWTGITKGGELFF
few . TRBJ2-3 TRBV7-3 TGTGCCAGCAGCTTAACGGGAGCGGCAGATACGCAGTATTTT CASSLTGAADTQYF
. TRBD1 TRBJ2-3 TRBV5-4 TGTGCCAGCAGCTTGGGACAGGGGGCTACAGATACGCAGTATTTT CASSLGQGATDTQYF
. . TRBJ2-1 TRBV7-8 TGTGCCAGCAGCTTAGTGCCGAAGAGCTCCTACAATGAGCAGTTCTTC CASSLVPKSSYNEQFF
few . TRBJ1-1 TRBV28 TGTGCCAGCCAATCAGGGATCGTGGCTTTCTTT CASQSGIVAFF
once TRBD1 TRBJ1-5 TRBV6-6 TGTGCCAGCAGCATAGGGACAGGGAAATATCAGCCCCAGCATTTT CASSIGTGKYQPQHF
once . TRBJ2-7 TRBV6-6 TGTGCCAGCAGGCTAAGGGAGTCCTACGAGCAGTACTTC CASRLRESYEQYF